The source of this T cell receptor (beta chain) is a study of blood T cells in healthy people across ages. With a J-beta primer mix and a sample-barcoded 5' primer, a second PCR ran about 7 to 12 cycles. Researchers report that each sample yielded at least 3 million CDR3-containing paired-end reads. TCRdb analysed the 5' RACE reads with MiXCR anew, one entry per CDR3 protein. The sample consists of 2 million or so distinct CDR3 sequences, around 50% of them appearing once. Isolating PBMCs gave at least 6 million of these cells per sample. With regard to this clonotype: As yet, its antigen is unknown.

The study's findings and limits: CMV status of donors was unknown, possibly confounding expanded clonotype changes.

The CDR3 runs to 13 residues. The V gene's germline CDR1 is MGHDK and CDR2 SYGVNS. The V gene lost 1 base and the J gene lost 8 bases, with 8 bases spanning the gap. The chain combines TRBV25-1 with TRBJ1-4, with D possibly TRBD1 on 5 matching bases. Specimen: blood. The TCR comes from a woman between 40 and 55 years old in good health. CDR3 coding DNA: TGTGCCAGCAGTGAATTCAGGGACGAAAAACTGTTTTTT. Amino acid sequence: CASSEFRDEKLFF. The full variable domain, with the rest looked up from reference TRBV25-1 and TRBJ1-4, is EADIYQTPRYLVIGTGKKITLECSQTMGHDKMYWYQQDPGMELHLIHYSYGVNSTEKGDLSSESTVSRIRTEHFPLTLESARPSHTSQYLCASSEFRDEKLFFGSGTQLSVL.